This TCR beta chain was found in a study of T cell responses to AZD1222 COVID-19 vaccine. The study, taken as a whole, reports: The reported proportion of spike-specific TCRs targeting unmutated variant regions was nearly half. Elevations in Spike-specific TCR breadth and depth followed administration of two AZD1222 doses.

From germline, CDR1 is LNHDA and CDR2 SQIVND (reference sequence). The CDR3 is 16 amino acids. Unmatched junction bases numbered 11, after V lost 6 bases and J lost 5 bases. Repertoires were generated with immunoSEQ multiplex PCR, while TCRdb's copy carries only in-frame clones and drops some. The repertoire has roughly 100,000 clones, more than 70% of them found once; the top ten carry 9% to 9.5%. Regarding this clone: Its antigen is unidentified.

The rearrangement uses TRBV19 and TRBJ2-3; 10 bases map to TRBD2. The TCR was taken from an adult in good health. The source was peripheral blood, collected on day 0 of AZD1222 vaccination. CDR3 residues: CASSKREGRVGDTQYF. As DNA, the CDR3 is TGTGCCAGTAGCAAGCGGGAGGGCCGTGTTGGAGATACGCAGTATTTT.